The 2 T cell receptor beta chains reported below all come from one sample, sequenced in a study of Tregs in tolerant kidney transplant recipients. Measured with immunoSEQ multiplex PCR; TCRdb has only the in-frame clones, and not every one. The sample holds fewer than 150,000 clones, roughly nine tenths seen once. Sample: CD4+ T cells from blood. These receptors all stem from a human donor in good health.

J is TRBJ2-3 and V is TRBV7-9, with 8 positions matching TRBD2. Germline loops: CDR1 SEHNR, CDR2 FQNEAQ (reference sequence). Trimming at V came to 2 bases and at J to 3 bases, leaving 4 bases not matched to a gene. The CDR3 is 15 amino acids. The CDR3 region has the DNA TGTGCCAGCAGCTTAACCAGCGGGAGAACAGATACGCAGTATTTT. Protein sequence: CASSLTSGRTDTQYF. The variable domain in full, with the rest retrieved from reference TRBV7-9 and TRBJ2-3, is DTGVSQNPRHKITKRGQNVTFRCDPISEHNRLYWYRQTLGQGPEFLTYFQNEAQLEKSRLLSDRFSAERPKGSFSTLEIQRTEQGDSAMYLCASSLTSGRTDTQYFGPGTRLTVL.

This clone was counted a single time. The genes are TRBV5-1 and TRBJ2-2; D possibly matches TRBD1 or TRBD2 (5 bases each). This CDR3 contains 14 residues. Trimming left V 5 bases short and J 2 bases short, with 10 bases between. The V gene's germline CDR1 is SGHRS and CDR2 YFSETQ. CDR3 in DNA: TGCGCCAGCAGGGGGGTCGTCAACACCGGGGAGCTGTTTTTT. This codes for CASRGVVNTGELFF.